This T cell receptor (beta chain) was captured by sequencing in a study of T cell responses to AZD1222 COVID-19 vaccine (dated by TCRdb to the early 2020s). In the study overall: Because spike-specific TCR depth and breadth did not differ between the two schedules, AZD1222 recipients who got a second dose at roughly 4 weeks were pooled with those who got a second dose at roughly 12 weeks. A total of just over 230 trial participants underwent TCR sequencing, of whom approximately 200 had received two doses of AZD1222 and around 25 had received two doses of the MenACWY control vaccine. Enrollment into the trials was organized by age into subgroups of 18-55, 56-69 and 70-plus years, and those subgroups contained roughly 140, 27 and 60 TCR-sequenced participants, respectively. The research as a whole found: Vaccine-associated CD4 TCRs spanned the whole spike protein, with dominant responses in regions 160-218 and 743-854. Nearly half of unique spike-specific TCRs reportedly recognized epitopes outside regions mutated in the B.1.351 and B.1.1.7 variants. The 56-69-year group was small, and its depth increase did not reach significance, likely because of low power. After two AZD1222 doses, both the breadth and the depth of spike-specific TCRs were significantly higher than at day 0 and than in MenACWY recipients. No day 14 peak-response samples were available, so repertoires were characterized only after the peak T cell response. Most participants were white British and females outnumbered males, and the authors suggested that clonal diversity may have been underestimated. Only six AZD1222 recipients were SARS-CoV-2 seropositive at baseline, limiting conclusions about previously exposed vaccinees.

CDR3 length: 14 amino acids, cysteine to phenylalanine. Only the CDR3 portion is preserved as DNA: 42 bases, with reading frame beginning at the first base. The germline V gene specifies SGHAT as CDR1 and FQNNGV as CDR2. Trimming removed 9 bases from V and 4 bases from J, leaving 16 bases between the germline ends. The time point tag for this specimen amounts to: baseline before first vaccination. Vaccinee samples were obtained from the UK trials COV001 and COV002, which included a single-blind randomized controlled phase 2/3 trial of AZD1222 (ChAdOx1 nCoV-19) in healthy adults. For TCRbeta chain sequencing, PBMC samples from trial participants were taken at day 0 and at day 28 after the second dose. The CDR3 regions of human TCRbeta chains were subjected to immunosequencing. The study's processing was this. Repertoire TCRs were checked for matches against a reference library of SARS-CoV-2-specific TCRs that had been generated using the MIRA antigen-specificity platform. Breadth was defined as the fraction of unique TCRs that were SARS-CoV-2-associated. Depth was defined as the fraction of total T cells that were SARS-CoV-2-associated. Using the MIRA data, each spike-specific TCR was assigned both to the spike region to which the TCR was reactive and to a CD4 or CD8 class. Log10-transformed breadth and depth values were compared by one-way ANOVA with Sidak's multiple comparisons tests. In its TCRdb copy, this immuneACCESS table keeps in-frame sequences only and misses some clones. Where compared with another copy, unresolved V genes explain less than half of these, and the others have no known cause. That table gives V, J and clone size, and the DNA gave D and trimming. The sample data list roughly 180,000 clones, and about 86% of these were observed just once. The ten biggest clones cover about 0.49% of the sample.

Comments on this clone: Its antigen has not been determined. No base qualities exist here, and no much larger clone lies one base off it.

The input for sequencing was peripheral blood, taken on day 0 of AZD1222 vaccination. The sequence joins TRBV11-2 to TRBJ1-3, with TRBD1 tentatively as D gene (5 bases match). This TCR derives from an adult in good health. The bases are TGTGCCAGTATGCCCAGGGCAACGGGAAACACCATATATTTT. Its translation reads: CASMPRATGNTIYF.